This T cell receptor beta chain came from a study of PD-L1 blockade in urothelial cancer. The wider study: When patients started atezolizumab around 2014, it was given at 1,200 mg intravenously every 3 weeks. Males with bladder-origin urothelial cancer constituted twenty-five of 29 patients. Overall study results and limits: Better survival was predicted by below-median pretreatment blood TCR clonality.

Time point: pretreatment peripheral blood. Peripheral blood mononuclear cells were collected from every patient before and during treatment, yielding between 1 and 8 samples per patient. Germline CDR1 reads SGDLS; CDR2 reads YYNGEE. The CDR3 has 11 residues. Trimming left V 2 bases short and J 8 bases short, with 5 bases between. Produced via immunoSEQ multiplex PCR; TCRdb's table is partial and in-frame only. The sample yields some 46,000 clones, around 81% seen once. Details on this clone: What it recognizes is unknown.

V usage is TRBV9 and J usage is TRBJ2-1; D not certain. The receptor was isolated from a man in his sixties with urothelial cancer. This sample comprised PBMCs, obtained around atezolizumab (anti-PD-L1) treatment. CDR3 in DNA: TGTGCCAGCAGCGTTTATGATGAGCAGTTCTTC. It is translated as CASSVYDEQFF.